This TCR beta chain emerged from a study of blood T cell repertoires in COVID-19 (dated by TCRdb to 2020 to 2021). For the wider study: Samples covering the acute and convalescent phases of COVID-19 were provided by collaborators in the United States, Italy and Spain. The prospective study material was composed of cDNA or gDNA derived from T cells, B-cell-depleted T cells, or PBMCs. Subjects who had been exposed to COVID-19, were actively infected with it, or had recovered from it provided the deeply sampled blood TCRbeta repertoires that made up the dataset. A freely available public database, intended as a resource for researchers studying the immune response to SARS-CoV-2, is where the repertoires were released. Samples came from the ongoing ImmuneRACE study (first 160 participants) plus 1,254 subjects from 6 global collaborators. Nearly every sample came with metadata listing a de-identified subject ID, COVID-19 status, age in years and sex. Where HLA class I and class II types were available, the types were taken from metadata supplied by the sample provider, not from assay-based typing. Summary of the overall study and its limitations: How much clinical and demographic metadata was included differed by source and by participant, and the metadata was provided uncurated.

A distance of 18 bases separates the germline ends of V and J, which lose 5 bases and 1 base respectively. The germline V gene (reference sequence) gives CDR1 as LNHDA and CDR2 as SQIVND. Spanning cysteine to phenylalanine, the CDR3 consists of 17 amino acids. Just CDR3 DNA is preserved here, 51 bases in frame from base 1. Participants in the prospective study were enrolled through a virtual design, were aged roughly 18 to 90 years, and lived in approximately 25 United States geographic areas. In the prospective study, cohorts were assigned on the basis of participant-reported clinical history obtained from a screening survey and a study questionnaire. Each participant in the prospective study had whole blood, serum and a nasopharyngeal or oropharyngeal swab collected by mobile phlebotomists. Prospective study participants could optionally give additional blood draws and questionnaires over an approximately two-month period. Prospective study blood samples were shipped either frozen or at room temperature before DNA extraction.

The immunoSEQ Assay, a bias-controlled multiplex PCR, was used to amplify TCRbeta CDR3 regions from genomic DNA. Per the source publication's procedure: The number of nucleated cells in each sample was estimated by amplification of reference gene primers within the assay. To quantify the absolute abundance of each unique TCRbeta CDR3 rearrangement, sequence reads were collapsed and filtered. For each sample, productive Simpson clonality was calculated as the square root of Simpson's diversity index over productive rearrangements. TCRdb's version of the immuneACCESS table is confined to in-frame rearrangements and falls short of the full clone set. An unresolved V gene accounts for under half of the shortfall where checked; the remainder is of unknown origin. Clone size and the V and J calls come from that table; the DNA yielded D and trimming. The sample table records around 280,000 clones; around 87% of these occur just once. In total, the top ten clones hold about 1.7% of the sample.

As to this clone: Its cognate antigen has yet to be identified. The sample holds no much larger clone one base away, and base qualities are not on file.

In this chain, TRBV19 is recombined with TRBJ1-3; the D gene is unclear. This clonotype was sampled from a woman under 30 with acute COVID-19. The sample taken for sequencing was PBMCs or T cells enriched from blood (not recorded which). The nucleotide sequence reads TGTGCCAGTAGTCTGGGAGGTCTGGGCGCATCTGGAAACACCATATATTTT. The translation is CASSLGGLGASGNTIYF.